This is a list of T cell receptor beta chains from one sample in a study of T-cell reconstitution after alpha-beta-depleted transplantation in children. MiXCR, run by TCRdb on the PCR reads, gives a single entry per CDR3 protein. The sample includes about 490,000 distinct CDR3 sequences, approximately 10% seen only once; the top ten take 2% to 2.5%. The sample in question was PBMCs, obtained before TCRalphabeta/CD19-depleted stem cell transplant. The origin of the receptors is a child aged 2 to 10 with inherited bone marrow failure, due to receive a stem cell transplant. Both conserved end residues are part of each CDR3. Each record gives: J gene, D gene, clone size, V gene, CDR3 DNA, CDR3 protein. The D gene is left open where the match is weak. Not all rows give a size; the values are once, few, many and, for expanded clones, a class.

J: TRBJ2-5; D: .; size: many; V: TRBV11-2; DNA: TGTGCCAGCAGCTTAGATCGGGGGGCAGGGCCAGAGACCCAGTACTTC; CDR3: CASSLDRGAGPETQYF
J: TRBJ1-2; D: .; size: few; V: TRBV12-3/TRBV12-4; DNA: TGTGCCAGCATTTATCAGGGCAGCAACTATGGCTACACCTTC; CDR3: CASIYQGSNYGYTF
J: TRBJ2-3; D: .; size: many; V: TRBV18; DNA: TGTGCCAGCTCACCAGTTTACCAGGGTCGGGGAGATACGCAGTATTTT; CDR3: CASSPVYQGRGDTQYF
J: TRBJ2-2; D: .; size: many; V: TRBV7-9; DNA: TGTGCCAGCAGCCCGCCGGAACGCGCGAACACCGGGGAGCTGTTTTTT; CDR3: CASSPPERANTGELFF
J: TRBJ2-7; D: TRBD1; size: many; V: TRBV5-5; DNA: TGTGCCAGCAGCTTACAGGGGACCGAGTACGAGCAGTACTTC; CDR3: CASSLQGTEYEQYF
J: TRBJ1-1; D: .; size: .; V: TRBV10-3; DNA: TGTGCCATCAGTGAGTCGGCAGGGCAGTTCACTGAAGCTTTCTTT; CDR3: CAISESAGQFTEAFF
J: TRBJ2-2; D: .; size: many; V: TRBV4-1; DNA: TGCGCCAGCAGCCAAGCGTCGGGAGCTACCACCGGGGAGCTGTTTTTT; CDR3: CASSQASGATTGELFF
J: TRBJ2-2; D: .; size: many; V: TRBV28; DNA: TGTGCCAGCAGCCAGATCACCGGGGAGCTGTTTTTT; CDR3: CASSQITGELFF
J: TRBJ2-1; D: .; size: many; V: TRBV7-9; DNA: TGTGCCAGCAGCGTTAGCGATACGAGCCTTTGGGATGAGCAGTTCTTC; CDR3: CASSVSDTSLWDEQFF
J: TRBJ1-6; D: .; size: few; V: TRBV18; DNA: TGTGCCAGCTCACCACCGGGGTATGGACCCCTCCACTTT; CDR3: CASSPPGYGPLHF
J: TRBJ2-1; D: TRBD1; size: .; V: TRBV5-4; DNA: TGTGCCAGCAGCTTGGAGCAGGGGGCAAATGAGCAGTTCTTC; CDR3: CASSLEQGANEQFF
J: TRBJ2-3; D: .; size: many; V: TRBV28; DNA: TGTGCCAGCAGTTTCCCTCCCTTTGGGGGTCCTAGCACAGATACGCAGTATTTT; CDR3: CASSFPPFGGPSTDTQYF
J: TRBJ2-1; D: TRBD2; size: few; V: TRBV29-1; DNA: TGCAGCGTCCGACTAGCGGGAAAGGGCGATGAGCAGTTCTTC; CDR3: CSVRLAGKGDEQFF
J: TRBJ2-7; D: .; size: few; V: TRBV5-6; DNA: TGTGCCAGCAGCTTGAGGCGGGCCACCTACGAGCAGTACTTC; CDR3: CASSLRRATYEQYF
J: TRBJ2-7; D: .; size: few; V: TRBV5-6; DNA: TGTGCCAGCAGCTTGGAAGGCAGCCTATACGAGCAGTACTTC; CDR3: CASSLEGSLYEQYF
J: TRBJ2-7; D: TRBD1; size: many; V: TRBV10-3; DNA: TGTGCCACAGGACAGGATCTGAGGTACGTCGAGCAGTACTTC; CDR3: CATGQDLRYVEQYF
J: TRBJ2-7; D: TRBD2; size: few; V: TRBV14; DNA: TGTGCCAGCAGCCAAAAGTTCTCGGGACTAGCCTACGAGCAGTACTTC; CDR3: CASSQKFSGLAYEQYF
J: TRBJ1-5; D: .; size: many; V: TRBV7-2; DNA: TGTGCCAGCAGCTTAGCACAGGGTCTGCCCCAGCATTTT; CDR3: CASSLAQGLPQHF
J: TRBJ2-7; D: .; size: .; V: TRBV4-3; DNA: TGCGCCAGCAGCCAAGATTTGCGCCCACGACTAGAAGGGTGCGAGCAGTACTTC; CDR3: CASSQDLRPRLEGCEQYF
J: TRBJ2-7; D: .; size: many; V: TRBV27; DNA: TGTGCCAGCAGTTTATCGGGCAGGGTCCCCTACGAGCAGTACTTC; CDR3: CASSLSGRVPYEQYF
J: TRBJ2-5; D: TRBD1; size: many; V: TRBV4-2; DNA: TGTGCCAGCAGCCAAGATCTGGGACAGGGAGAGACCCAGTACTTC; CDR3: CASSQDLGQGETQYF
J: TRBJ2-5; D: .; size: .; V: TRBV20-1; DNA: TGCAGTGCCTCGGACATTCGAGGTTTGGAGACCCAGTACTTC; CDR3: CSASDIRGLETQYF
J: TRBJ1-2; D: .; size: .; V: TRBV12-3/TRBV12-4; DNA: TGTGCCAGCACCACCTCCACAGGCGGTTATGGCTACACCTTC; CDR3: CASTTSTGGYGYTF
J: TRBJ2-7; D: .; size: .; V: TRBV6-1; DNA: TGTGCCAGCGGGGCTCGTATTACCTACGAGCAGTACTTC; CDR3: CASGARITYEQYF
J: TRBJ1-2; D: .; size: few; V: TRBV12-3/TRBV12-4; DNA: TGTGCCAGCAGTTTAGTTGGTGCAGGGGCGGGCGGCTACACCTTC; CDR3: CASSLVGAGAGGYTF
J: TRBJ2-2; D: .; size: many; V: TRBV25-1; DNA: TGTGCCAGCAGTGAATACAGGGGCGAGAACACCGGGGAGCTGTTTTTT; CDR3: CASSEYRGENTGELFF
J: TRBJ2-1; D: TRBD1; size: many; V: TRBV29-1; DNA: TGCAGCTTATGGACAGGAAGTAGCGATGAGCAGTTCTTC; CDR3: CSLWTGSSDEQFF
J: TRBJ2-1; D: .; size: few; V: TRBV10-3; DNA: TGTGCCATCAGTGAGTCAGGGGACCCCGTCAGTGAGCAGTTCTTC; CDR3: CAISESGDPVSEQFF
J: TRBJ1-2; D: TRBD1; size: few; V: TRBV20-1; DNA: TGCAGTGCTAAAGGACAGGGGCGAACCAATACACACCCAACTATACCCCAGAACTATGGCTACACCTTC; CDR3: CSAKGQGRTNTHPTIPQNYGYTF
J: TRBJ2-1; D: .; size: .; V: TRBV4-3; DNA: TGCGCCAGCAGCCAAGAAATTTCGGTCCGCGGGTATAGGCAGTTCTTC; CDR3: CASSQEISVRGYRQFF
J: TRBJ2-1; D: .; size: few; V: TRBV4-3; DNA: TGCGCCAGCAGCCACAAGTCGGGCACAGCCTACAATGAGCAGTTCTTC; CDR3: CASSHKSGTAYNEQFF
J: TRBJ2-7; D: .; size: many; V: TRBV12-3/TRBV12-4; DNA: TGTGCCAGCAGCCCTGAGGGGGGGGCCTACGAGCAGTACTTC; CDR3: CASSPEGGAYEQYF
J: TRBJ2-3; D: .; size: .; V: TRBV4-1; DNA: TGCGCCAGCAGCCAGCAGCCAAGAAGGCAGTATTTT; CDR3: CASSQQPRRQYF
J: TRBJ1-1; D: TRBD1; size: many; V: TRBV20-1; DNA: TGCAGTGCTAGCGAGGGGGCGAGTCTCGTCTACACTGAAGCTTTCTTT; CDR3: CSASEGASLVYTEAFF
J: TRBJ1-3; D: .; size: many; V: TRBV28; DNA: TGTGCCAGCAGTTTAAAGGGGCAGGTTTCCTCTGGAAACACCATATATTTT; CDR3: CASSLKGQVSSGNTIYF